A selection of T cell receptor beta chains follows, all from one sample in a study of shared clonotypes between healthy human individuals. Some clones are missing from TCRdb's copy, which holds only in-frame ones; the method was immunoSEQ multiplex PCR. The sample has millions of clones, about 92% seen once; the top ten hold around 0.14%. Material for sequencing was naive CD4+ T cells sorted from blood. The origin of the receptors is a man between 18 and 29 years old in good health. Both conserved end residues are part of each CDR3. The D gene is left open where the match is weak. Not every row has a clone size; where given, it reads once, few, many or a size class.

d_call j_call clone_size v_call cdr3_nt cdr3_aa
. TRBJ2-2 . TRBV7-6 TGTGCCAGCAGCTTAGCGCCCAGGGGCGTGCCCGGGGAGCTGTTTTTT CASSLAPRGVPGELFF
. TRBJ2-3 . TRBV5-1 TGCGCCAGCAGCCACCCCGGGGCGGTGGCAGATACGCAGTATTTT CASSHPGAVADTQYF
TRBD1 TRBJ2-7 . TRBV29-1 TGCAGCGTTGAAGATAGTACAGGGGGAGGTTACGAGCAGTACTTC CSVEDSTGGGYEQYF
TRBD2 TRBJ2-7 . TRBV18 TGTGCCAGCTCACCCCCGGGACTAGCGGGAGGGCGCACCTACGAGCAGTACTTC CASSPPGLAGGRTYEQYF
. TRBJ2-3 . TRBV10-3 TGTGCCATCAGTGAGTCGACGTGGGAGGGGGCAGATACGCAGTATTTT CAISESTWEGADTQYF
. TRBJ2-7 . TRBV28 TGTGCCACCTCCGTCGGACAGTCCTACGAGCAGTACTTC CATSVGQSYEQYF
. TRBJ2-7 . TRBV30 TGTGCCTGGAGTTTGGGGCATTACGAGCAGTACTTC CAWSLGHYEQYF
TRBD1 TRBJ2-5 . TRBV6-1 TGTGCCAGCAGTAGGGGACAGCAAGAGACCCAGTACTTC CASSRGQQETQYF
. TRBJ2-2 . TRBV10-3 TGTGCCATCAGAGAGAACACCGGGGAGCTGTTTTTT CAIRENTGELFF
. TRBJ2-5 . TRBV6-5 TGTGCCAGCAGTTACTCCGGGGGGCGCGGGGAGACCCAGTACTTC CASSYSGGRGETQYF
. TRBJ2-7 once TRBV11-2 TGTGCCAGCAGACTCCTTTACGAGCAGTACTTC CASRLLYEQYF
TRBD2 TRBJ2-7 once TRBV30 TGTGCCTGGGAAACTAGCGGGAGGGCGTTACAGTCCTACGAGCAGTACTTC CAWETSGRALQSYEQYF
TRBD1 TRBJ2-7 . TRBV11-2 TGTGCCAGCAGCTTACTGACAGGGAACTACGAGCAGTACTTC CASSLLTGNYEQYF
TRBD2 TRBJ2-5 . TRBV7-2 TGTGCCAGCAGCTTAAACGGGGGGGAGACCCAGTACTTC CASSLNGGETQYF
TRBD1 TRBJ1-4 . TRBV5-4 TGTGCCAGCAGCCGGGACAGGGAGGCTGAAAAACTGTTTTTT CASSRDREAEKLFF
. TRBJ1-1 . TRBV10-3 TGTGCCATCAGTGGGGGTACTGAAGCTTTCTTT CAISGGTEAFF
. TRBJ2-2 . TRBV18 TGTGCCAGCTCACCACGGGCTAGTGGGAGTCTCAACACCGGGGAGCTGTTTTTT CASSPRASGSLNTGELFF
TRBD1 TRBJ1-2 . TRBV30 TGTGCCTGGAGCGGACAGGGCGCGAACTATGGCTACACCTTC CAWSGQGANYGYTF
. TRBJ2-6 . TRBV25-1 TGTGCCAGCAGTGGGGCTGGGGCCAACGTCCTGACTTTC CASSGAGANVLTF
. TRBJ2-3 . TRBV5-1 TGCGCCAGCAGCGACAGGGGGCCTAGCGGGGTGGGGAGAGATACGCAGTATTTT CASSDRGPSGVGRDTQYF
TRBD2 TRBJ2-1 . TRBV4-3 TGCGCCAGCCAACTAGCGACATCCTACAATGAGCAGTTCTTC CASQLATSYNEQFF
TRBD1 TRBJ2-3 . TRBV6-6 TGTGCCAGCAGCTCGACAGGGCTGGCAGATACGCAGTATTTT CASSSTGLADTQYF
. TRBJ2-3 . TRBV7-2 TGTGCCAGCAGCCCCGTTAGTGAGACGCAGTATTTT CASSPVSETQYF
TRBD2 TRBJ2-7 . TRBV27 TGTGCCAGCAGCCGGCTAGCGGGGGGCTACGAGCAGTACTTC CASSRLAGGYEQYF
TRBD1 TRBJ2-7 . TRBV7-8 TGTGCCAGCAGCTTAGCGCTGGGGACAGCCGGACCCTACGAGCAGTACTTC CASSLALGTAGPYEQYF
. TRBJ2-5 . TRBV7-2 TGTGCCAGCAGCTCAGACGGACCCTGGGAGACCCAGTACTTC CASSSDGPWETQYF
TRBD1 TRBJ2-7 once TRBV5-1 TGCGCCAGCAGTTCGACAGGGCCTTCCTACGAGCAGTACTTC CASSSTGPSYEQYF
. TRBJ2-1 . TRBV18 TGTGCCAGCTCCCCTGGGACAGAGCAGTTCTTC CASSPGTEQFF
. TRBJ2-7 . TRBV7-2 TGTGCCAGCAGCTTAGTTGACACTACATCTTCCGAGCAGTACTTC CASSLVDTTSSEQYF
TRBD1 TRBJ2-1 . TRBV11-3 TGTGCCAGCAGCTCCCGCAACCGGGACAGGGGTTCTAATGAGCAGTTCTTC CASSSRNRDRGSNEQFF
. TRBJ1-1 few TRBV18 TGTGCCAGCTCACCAGGGACAAAGAACACTGAAGCTTTCTTT CASSPGTKNTEAFF
TRBD1 TRBJ2-2 . TRBV19 TGTGCCAGTGAGGACAGGGTAGCCACCGGGGAGCTGTTTTTT CASEDRVATGELFF
. TRBJ2-3 . TRBV28 TGTGCCAGCAGCAAGCGGCCTAGCGTTACAGATACGCAGTATTTT CASSKRPSVTDTQYF
. TRBJ2-7 . TRBV7-2 TGTGCCAGCAGCTTGGCGTTGCAGTCCTACGAGCAGTACTTC CASSLALQSYEQYF
. TRBJ1-3 . TRBV4-1 TGCGCCAGCAGCCAAACCACCCAAATGGTACAACTTATTTTT CASSQTTQMVQLIF
. TRBJ1-1 few TRBV10-3 TGTGCCATCAGTGAGATAGGTTCTGAAGCTTTCTTT CAISEIGSEAFF
. TRBJ1-3 . TRBV23-1 TGCGCCAGCCATGTGAACTCTGGAAACACCATATATTTT CASHVNSGNTIYF
TRBD2 TRBJ2-3 . TRBV13 TGTGCCAGCTCGAGGGGCGGGAGGGCCGAAGATACGCAGTATTTT CASSRGGRAEDTQYF
. TRBJ1-2 once TRBV6-5 TGTGCCAGCAGTTACTCGAGTGTATTGCCGTGGGATGGCTACACCTTC CASSYSSVLPWDGYTF
TRBD1 TRBJ1-6 . TRBV4-3 TGCGCCAGCAGCCAGGCAGGGGGCGCAGGGAATTCACCCCTCCACTTT CASSQAGGAGNSPLHF
. TRBJ2-3 . TRBV30 TGTGCCTGGAGTGGAAGCACAGATACGCAGTATTTT CAWSGSTDTQYF
. TRBJ2-5 . TRBV7-6 TGTGCCAGCAGTTCCCAGGGGAGAGAGACCCAGTACTTC CASSSQGRETQYF
. TRBJ1-4 . TRBV27 TGTGCCAGCGGGGGTACCTTAAGTGGTAATGAAAAACTGTTTTTT CASGGTLSGNEKLFF
TRBD1 TRBJ2-7 . TRBV5-1 TGCGCCAGCAGCCCTAGTCCCGGGACAGGATACGAGCAGTACTTC CASSPSPGTGYEQYF